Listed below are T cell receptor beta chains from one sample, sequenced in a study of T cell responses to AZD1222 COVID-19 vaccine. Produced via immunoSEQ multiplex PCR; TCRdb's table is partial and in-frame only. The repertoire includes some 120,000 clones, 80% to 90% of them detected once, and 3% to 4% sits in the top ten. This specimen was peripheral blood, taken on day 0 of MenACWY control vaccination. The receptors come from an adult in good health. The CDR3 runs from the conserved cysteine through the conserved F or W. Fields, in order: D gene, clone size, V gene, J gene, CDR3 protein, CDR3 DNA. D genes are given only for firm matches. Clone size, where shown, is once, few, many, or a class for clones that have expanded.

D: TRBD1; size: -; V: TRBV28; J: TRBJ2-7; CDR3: CASSDRGNSYEQYF; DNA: TGTGCCAGCAGCGACAGGGGGAATTCCTACGAGCAGTACTTC
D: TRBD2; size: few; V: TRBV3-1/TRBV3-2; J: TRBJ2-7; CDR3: CASSSRTSGYEQYF; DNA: TGTGCCAGCAGCTCCCGGACTAGCGGTTACGAGCAGTACTTC
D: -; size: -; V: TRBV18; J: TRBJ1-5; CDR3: CASSSSPVNQPQHF; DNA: TGTGCCAGCTCATCCTCCCCCGTAAATCAGCCCCAGCATTTT
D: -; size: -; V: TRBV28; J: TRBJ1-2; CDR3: CASSLQGSVGYTF; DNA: TGTGCCAGCAGTTTACAGGGTTCGGTTGGCTACACCTTC
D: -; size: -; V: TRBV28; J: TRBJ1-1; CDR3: CASSFTIKTEAFF; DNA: TGTGCCAGCAGTTTTACTATCAAGACTGAAGCTTTCTTT
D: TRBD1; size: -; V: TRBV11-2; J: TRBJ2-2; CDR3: CASSYNRGTNTGELFF; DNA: TGTGCCAGCAGCTATAACAGGGGGACGAACACCGGGGAGCTGTTTTTT
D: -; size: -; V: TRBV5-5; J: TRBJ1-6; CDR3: CASSLRGLRNSPLHF; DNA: TGTGCCAGCAGCTTGAGGGGACTTCGGAATTCACCCCTCCACTTT
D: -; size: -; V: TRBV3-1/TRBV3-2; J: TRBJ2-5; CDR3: CASSQEVGETQYF; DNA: TGTGCCAGCAGCCAAGAGGTGGGGGAGACCCAGTACTTC
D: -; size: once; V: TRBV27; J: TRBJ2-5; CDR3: CASSSSWDSETQYF; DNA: TGTGCCAGCAGTTCGTCTTGGGATTCGGAGACCCAGTACTTC
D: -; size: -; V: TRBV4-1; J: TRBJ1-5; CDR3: CASSPRTANQPQHF; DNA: TGCGCCAGCAGCCCCCGGACGGCGAATCAGCCCCAGCATTTT
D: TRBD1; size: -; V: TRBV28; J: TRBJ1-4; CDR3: CASSGTGEATNEKLFF; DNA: TGTGCCAGCTCCGGGACAGGGGAGGCAACTAATGAAAAACTGTTTTTT
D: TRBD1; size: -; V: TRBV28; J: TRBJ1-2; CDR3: CASRDRGPLYGYTF; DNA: TGTGCCAGCAGAGACAGGGGCCCTCTCTATGGCTACACCTTC
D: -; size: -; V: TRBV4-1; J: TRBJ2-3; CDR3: CASSQEGSGADTQYF; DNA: TGCGCCAGCAGCCAAGAAGGGTCAGGCGCAGATACGCAGTATTTT
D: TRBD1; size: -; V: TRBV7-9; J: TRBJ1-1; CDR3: CASSDRGGAFF; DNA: TGTGCCAGCAGCGACAGGGGAGGAGCTTTCTTT
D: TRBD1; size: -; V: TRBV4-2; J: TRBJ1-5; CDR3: CASSLEDRAGQPQHF; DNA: TGTGCCAGCAGCCTAGAAGACAGGGCCGGGCAGCCCCAGCATTTT
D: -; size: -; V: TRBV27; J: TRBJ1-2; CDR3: CASRQLGYGYTF; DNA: TGTGCCAGTAGACAGCTTGGCTATGGCTACACCTTC
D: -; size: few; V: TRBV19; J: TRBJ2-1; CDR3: CASSMGESSYNEQFF; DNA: TGTGCCAGTAGTATGGGTGAGAGCTCCTACAATGAGCAGTTCTTC
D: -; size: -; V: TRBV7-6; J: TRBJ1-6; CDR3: CASSLGGGTNSPLHF; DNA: TGTGCCAGCAGCTTAGGCGGGGGCACTAATTCACCCCTCCACTTT
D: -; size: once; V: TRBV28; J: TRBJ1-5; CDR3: CASSSPVGKSSQPQHF; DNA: TGTGCCAGCAGTTCGCCCGTCGGGAAGAGTAGTCAGCCCCAGCATTTT
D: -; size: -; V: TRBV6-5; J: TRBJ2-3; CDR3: CASSYGTVSTDTQYF; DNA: TGTGCCAGCAGTTACGGGACGGTTAGCACAGATACGCAGTATTTT
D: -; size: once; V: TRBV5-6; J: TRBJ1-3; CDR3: CASSYYRDLSGNTIYF; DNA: TGTGCCAGCAGCTATTACAGGGACCTCTCTGGAAACACCATATATTTT
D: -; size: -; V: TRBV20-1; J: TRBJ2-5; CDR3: CSADQETQYF; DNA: TGCAGTGCAGACCAAGAGACCCAGTACTTC
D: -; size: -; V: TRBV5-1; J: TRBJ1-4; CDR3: CASSLAGYTNEKLFF; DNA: TGCGCCAGCAGCTTGGCCGGGTACACTAATGAAAAACTGTTTTTT
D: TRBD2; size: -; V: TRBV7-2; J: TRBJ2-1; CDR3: CASSSGLAGAPRQFF; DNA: TGTGCCAGCAGCTCCGGACTAGCGGGGGCCCCTCGGCAGTTCTTC
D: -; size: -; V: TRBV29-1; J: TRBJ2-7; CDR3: CSVEVYTSSYEQYF; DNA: TGCAGCGTTGAAGTGTATACTAGTTCCTACGAGCAGTACTTC
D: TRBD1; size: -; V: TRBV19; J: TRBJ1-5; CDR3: CASSPRVSGTAGWPQHF; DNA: TGTGCCAGTAGTCCCCGAGTCTCCGGGACAGCGGGCTGGCCCCAGCATTTT
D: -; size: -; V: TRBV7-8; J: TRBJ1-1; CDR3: CASSLGTFEAFF; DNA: TGTGCCAGCAGCCTGGGGACGTTCGAAGCTTTCTTT
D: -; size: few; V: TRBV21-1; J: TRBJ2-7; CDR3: CASSKGPGQGIYEQYF; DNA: TGTGCCAGCAGCAAAGGACCGGGACAGGGGATATACGAGCAGTACTTC
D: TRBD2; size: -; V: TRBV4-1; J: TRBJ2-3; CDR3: CASSQRTSGTDTQYF; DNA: TGCGCCAGCAGCCAACGGACTAGCGGTACAGATACGCAGTATTTT
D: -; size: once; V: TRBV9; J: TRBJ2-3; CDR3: CASSGETDTQYF; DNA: TGTGCCAGCAGCGGAGAGACAGATACGCAGTATTTT
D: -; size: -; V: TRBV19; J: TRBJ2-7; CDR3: CASRLDDRSSYEQYF; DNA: TGTGCCAGTAGATTGGACGACAGGAGCTCCTACGAGCAGTACTTC
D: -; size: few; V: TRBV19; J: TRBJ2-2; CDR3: CASSIRTGATGELFF; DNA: TGTGCCAGTAGTATAAGAACAGGAGCCACCGGGGAGCTGTTTTTT
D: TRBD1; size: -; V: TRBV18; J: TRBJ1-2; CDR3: CASSRGQVEGYGYTF; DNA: TGTGCCAGCTCTCGCGGACAGGTTGAGGGGTATGGCTACACCTTC
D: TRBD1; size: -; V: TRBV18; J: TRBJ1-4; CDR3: CASSTGGSLTNEKLFF; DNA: TGTGCCAGCTCAACAGGGGGCAGTTTAACTAATGAAAAACTGTTTTTT
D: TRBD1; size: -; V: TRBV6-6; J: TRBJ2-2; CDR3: CASIGTGYNGELFF; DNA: TGTGCCAGCATAGGGACAGGGTATAACGGGGAGCTGTTTTTT
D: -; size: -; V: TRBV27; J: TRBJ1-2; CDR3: CASSLAGGYGYTF; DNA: TGTGCCAGCAGTTTAGCTGGGGGGTATGGCTACACCTTC
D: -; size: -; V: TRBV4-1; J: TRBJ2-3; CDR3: CASSLEYRDLSTDTQYF; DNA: TGCGCCAGCAGCCTCGAGTACCGGGACTTAAGCACAGATACGCAGTATTTT
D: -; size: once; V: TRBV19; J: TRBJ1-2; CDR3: CASSMGRSGNYGYTF; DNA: TGTGCCAGTAGTATGGGTCGGTCGGGAAACTATGGCTACACCTTC
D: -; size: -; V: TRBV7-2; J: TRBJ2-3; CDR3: CASSLLITGGTDTQYF; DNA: TGTGCCAGCAGCTTATTGATTACCGGGGGCACAGATACGCAGTATTTT
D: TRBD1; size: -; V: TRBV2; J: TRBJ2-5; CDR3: CASREQGLGETQYF; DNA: TGTGCCAGCAGAGAACAGGGGTTAGGGGAGACCCAGTACTTC
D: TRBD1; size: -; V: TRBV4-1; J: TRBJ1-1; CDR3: CASKTPGQGWGTEAFF; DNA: TGCGCCAGCAAAACTCCGGGACAGGGATGGGGCACTGAAGCTTTCTTT
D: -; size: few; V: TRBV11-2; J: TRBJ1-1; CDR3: CASSTIGSEAFF; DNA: TGTGCCAGCAGTACCATCGGGTCTGAAGCTTTCTTT
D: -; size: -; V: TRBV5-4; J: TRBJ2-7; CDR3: CASSLEAVSYEQYF; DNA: TGTGCCAGCAGCTTGGAGGCAGTTTCCTACGAGCAGTACTTC